This TCR beta chain was sequenced during a study of T-cell reconstitution after alpha-beta-depleted transplantation in children. TCRbeta library construction was performed incorporating unique molecular identifiers. Each CDR3 protein gets one entry after TCRdb re-called the PCR reads with MiXCR. The sample includes 450,000 to 600,000 distinct CDR3 sequences, about a sixth of them seen just once. This receptor was taken from a human donor who donated a stem cell graft to a child with acute lymphoblastic leukemia. This specimen consisted of PBMCs from the stem cell graft donor, obtained from the stem cell graft.

CDR3 DNA sequence: TGTGCCAGCAGCTTGGTATGGGGGACTGAAGCTTTCTTT. This sequence encodes CASSLVWGTEAFF. This chain links TRBV5-5 with TRBJ1-1; a possible D gene is TRBD1 (5 bases). Trimming took off 0 bases at V and 5 bases at J, with 8 bases between the two ends. In germline, CDR1 is SGHKS, CDR2 YYEKEE (reference sequence). The CDR3 is made up of 13 amino acids.